This TCR beta chain was profiled in a study of cytomegalovirus exposure and HLA in healthy donors. The study, taken as a whole, reports: Rare TCR sequences predominated, though certain public TCRs were found in many donors. According to the study, 150 to 200 TCR beta chains were cytomegalovirus-associated. Per a later analysis, HLA-associated TCR beta chains showed more clonal expansion than other, equally common TCR beta chains.

The germline V gene has CDR1 SGHDN and CDR2 FVKESK. V shed 1 base and J shed 6 bases, with 9 bases lying between them. The CDR3 covers 13 residues. Regarding this clone: What it binds is unknown. Within the sample, other DNA sequences also encode this same CDR3.

The study ran its PCR with 60 Vbeta and 13 Jbeta primers. Produced via immunoSEQ multiplex PCR; TCRdb's table is partial and in-frame only. Of 100,000 to 120,000 clones listed, under 85% are singletons. The rearrangement links TRBV14 to TRBJ1-2; D is possibly TRBD1 (6 bases). The sample comprised PBMCs. The source is a man aged 18 to 35 in good health and CMV-seronegative. The CDR3 DNA is TGTGCCAGCAGCCAAGCAGGGGTTCATGGCTACACCTTC. This translates into CASSQAGVHGYTF.